A single T cell receptor (beta chain) is shown here with its context. The data belong to a study of blood T cells in healthy people across ages. For the second PCR, which ran for about 6 to 11 cycles, a sample-barcoded 5' primer and a J-beta primer mix were used. Sequencing recovered at least 2.5 million CDR3-containing paired-end reads from each sample. TCRdb re-called the 5' RACE reads through MiXCR, storing one row per CDR3 protein. The profile shows 500,000 to 550,000 distinct CDR3 sequences, less than 25% of them singletons. Germline CDR1 is SGHAT and CDR2 is FQNNGV. CDR3 length: 17 residues. This sample was also put to use in a study of T cells of mothers and their children. That paper adds: A few healthy Caucasian mothers gave samples, and so did their six children.

The gene calls are TRBV11-2 and TRBJ2-5, with D possibly TRBD1 on 6 matching bases. The J call is doubtful: the DNA matches TRBJ2-7 better. The TCR sequence derives from a boy younger than 18 in good health. The specimen sequenced was blood. The chain's CDR3 is CASSLEATGYGSYEQYF. The CDR3 nucleotides read TGTGCCAGCAGCTTAGAGGCAACAGGGTATGGATCCTACGAGCAGTACTTC.